A single sample is the source of the 32 T cell receptor beta chains below, sequenced in a study of OX40 agonist ivuxolimab in advanced cancers. Sequencing was performed with immunoSEQ multiplex PCR; in TCRdb, only in-frame clones are kept and a portion is missing. Here the sample spans roughly 80,000 clones, about 86% being singletons. This specimen was CD4+ or CD8+ T cells sorted from blood, taken in a trial of the OX40 agonist ivuxolimab. Receptors originate from an adult with an advanced solid tumor such as melanoma, head and neck, liver or kidney cancer.

V and J are TRBV29-1 and TRBJ2-1; 7 bases fit TRBD2. J lost 0 bases, V lost 7 bases, and 6 bases had no gene match. The CDR3 is 14 residues long. From germline, CDR1 is SQVTM and CDR2 ANQGSEA. CDR3 sequence: CSAWGGSSYNEQFF. Written as DNA, the CDR3 is TGCAGCGCCTGGGGGGGGAGCTCCTACAATGAGCAGTTCTTC.

The chain's CDR3 is CASSLGQTQETQYF. Here the CDR3 DNA reads TGTGCCAGCAGCTTGGGTCAGACCCAAGAGACCCAGTACTTC. The chain is built from TRBV5-4 and TRBJ2-5; D not certain. This CDR3 contains 14 residues. Per germline, CDR1 SGHNT and CDR2 YYREEE (reference sequence). Trimming pared 0 bases from V and 1 base from J, leaving 7 bases between.

The CDR3 here is CATSRVLSGGYTF. CDR3 nucleotide sequence: TGTGCCACCAGCAGAGTATTAAGTGGGGGCTACACCTTC. This chain joins TRBV15 and TRBJ1-2, with D hard to call. Per germline, CDR1 LNHNV and CDR2 YYDKDF (reference sequence). V lost 1 base and J 8 bases, leaving 11 bases between the germline ends. The CDR3 totals 13 residues. Complete variable domain (other parts from reference TRBV15 and TRBJ1-2): DAMVIQNPRYQVTQFGKPVTLSCSQTLNHNVMYWYQQKSSQAPKLLFHYYDKDFNNEADTPDNFQSRRPNTSFCFLDIRSPGLGDTAMYLCATSRVLSGGYTFGSGTRLTVV.

This clone showed up just once. The chain is built from TRBV10-3 and TRBJ1-2; 9 nucleotides align to TRBD1. The J segment lost 8 bases and the V segment lost 6 bases, leaving 4 bases of the junction unmatched. Per germline, CDR1 ENHRY and CDR2 SYGVKD. The CDR3 consists of 12 residues. CDR3 region: CAIRADRGGYTF. The CDR3 DNA follows: TGTGCCATCAGAGCGGACAGGGGCGGCTACACCTTC.

For the CDR3, the DNA is TGTGCCAGTAGTATAGGTGTCACCGACGCTGAGCAGTTCTTC. This gives the protein CASSIGVTDAEQFF. This chain joins TRBV19 and TRBJ2-1, with no clear D. Trimming shortened V by 1 base and J by 9 bases, and 13 bases separated the two germline ends. The CDR3 contains 14 residues. CDR1 and CDR2 (germline): LNHDA, SQIVND (reference sequence).

The chain links TRBV6-1 to TRBJ2-2, with a weak D call TRBD1 (5 bases). The germline V gene encodes CDR1 MNHNS and CDR2 SASEGT. V was shortened by 6 bases and J by 2 bases, with 13 bases between the two germline ends. This CDR3 spans 15 amino acids. The CDR3 loop is CASRAAGFNTGELFF. The CDR3 DNA sequence: TGTGCCAGCAGGGCAGCAGGGTTCAACACCGGGGAGCTGTTTTTT.

This clone has just a few counts. This rearrangement joins TRBV13 to TRBJ2-2; TRBD2 agrees at 10 bases. The CDR3 has 15 residues. The germline CDR1 and CDR2 sequences are PRHDT and FYEKMQ (reference sequence). Germline trimming cut 4 bases from V and 1 base from J; bases unmatched to any gene: 0. In DNA, the CDR3 is TGTGCCAGCAGCTCTAGCGGGAGGAACACCGGGGAGCTGTTTTTT. The encoded protein is CASSSSGRNTGELFF.

The chain uses TRBV9 and TRBJ2-7; D not certain. This CDR3 has 15 residues. CDR1 and CDR2 (germline): SGDLS, YYNGEE. The V and J ends lost 4 bases and 0 bases respectively, with 14 bases between them. The CDR3 sequence: CASSSYPEISYEQYF. Here the CDR3 DNA reads TGTGCCAGCAGCTCCTACCCGGAGATCTCCTACGAGCAGTACTTC.

There are a few counts of this clone. The chain employs TRBV7-2 and TRBJ1-5, with D possibly TRBD1 on 6 matching bases. Trimming removed 3 bases from V and 1 base from J, with 7 bases in between. Germline V gives CDR1 SGHTA, CDR2 FQGNSA. The CDR3 runs 14 residues. CDR3: CASSFDRSNQPQHF. DNA of the CDR3: TGTGCCAGCAGCTTTGACAGGAGCAATCAGCCCCAGCATTTT.

V is TRBV28 and J is TRBJ2-1; D is uncertain. The CDR3 is made up of 15 amino acids. V lost 2 bases to trimming and J lost 3 bases, with 11 bases between them. Germline V gene lookup returns CDR1 MDHEN and CDR2 SYDVKM. Here the CDR3 reads CASSLRPSLYNEQFF. In DNA form, the CDR3 reads TGTGCCAGCAGTTTAAGGCCTTCCCTCTACAATGAGCAGTTCTTC.

The genes are TRBV2 and TRBJ2-1; TRBD2 matches at 11 bases. V lost 6 bases, J lost 4 bases, and 5 bases stayed unmatched. Germline loops: CDR1 SNHLY, CDR2 FYNNEI. The CDR3 totals 15 residues. The CDR3: CASSVGTSGYNEQFF. For the CDR3, the DNA is TGTGCCAGCAGCGTAGGGACTAGCGGTTACAATGAGCAGTTCTTC.

The chain joins TRBV6-1 to TRBJ1-5; 7 nucleotides line up with TRBD1. The CDR3 spans 18 residues. Germline values: CDR1 MNHNS, CDR2 SASEGT. Trimming at V came to 2 bases and at J to 1 base, leaving 11 bases not matched to a gene. The CDR3 DNA is TGTGCCAGCAGTGAACCCGACAGGGTTCGGCGCAGCAATCAGCCCCAGCATTTT. Translated: CASSEPDRVRRSNQPQHF.

The table lists this clone with a count of one. V usage is TRBV9 and J usage is TRBJ2-1, with 8 bases matching TRBD1. CDR3 length: 13 amino acids. Trimming at V came to 4 bases and at J to 8 bases, leaving 5 bases not matched to a gene. CDR1 is SGDLS, CDR2 YYNGEE, per germline. CDR3 bases: TGTGCCAGCAGCCCCCACAGGGGGGATGAGCAGTTCTTC. This gives the protein CASSPHRGDEQFF.

This rearrangement joins TRBV28 to TRBJ1-5; TRBD1 aligns across 11 bases. CDR3 length: 15 amino acids. Unmatched junction bases numbered 7, after V lost 6 bases and J lost 6 bases. The germline gives CDR1 MDHEN, CDR2 SYDVKM. The CDR3 region is CASSRTGGGGQPQHF. The CDR3 bases are TGTGCCAGCAGCCGGACAGGGGGCGGCGGTCAGCCCCAGCATTTT.

This CDR3 reads CASSWTGAGYTF. The CDR3 nucleotides are TGTGCCAGCAGCTGGACAGGGGCTGGCTACACCTTC. The V call is TRBV6-1, the J call TRBJ1-2; 9 bases match TRBD1. V shed 6 bases, J shed 7 bases, and the junction held 3 bases outside the gene matches. Germline V gene data show CDR1 as MNHNS and CDR2 as SASEGT. This CDR3 is 12 amino acids long.

This sequence joins TRBV4-1 and TRBJ1-2, with 11 positions matching TRBD1. Germline trimming cut 4 bases from V and 5 bases from J; bases unmatched to any gene: 3. Germline V gene data show CDR1 as MGHRA and CDR2 as YSYEKL. This CDR3 contains 14 residues. The DNA for the CDR3 is TGCGCCAGCAGCCGCGGGACAGGGGGGTATGGCTACACCTTC. This encodes CASSRGTGGYGYTF.

V and J are TRBV5-1 and TRBJ1-6; D is possibly TRBD1 (6 bases). V lost 4 bases, J lost 0 bases, and 11 bases lay in between. Germline lookup yields CDR1 SGHRS and CDR2 YFSETQ. CDR3 length: 16 amino acids. CDR3: CASSITGSSYNSPLHF. In nucleotides, the CDR3 is TGCGCCAGCAGCATAACAGGGAGCTCCTATAATTCACCCCTCCACTTT.

This rearrangement joins TRBV19 to TRBJ1-1; D is perhaps TRBD1 (5 bases). CDR1 LNHDA and CDR2 SQIVND come from the germline V gene (reference sequence). CDR3 length equals 14 residues. The V end was cut by 5 bases, the J end by 1 base, with 11 bases between. CDR3 DNA sequence: TGTGCCAGTAGTTCTGGACATCCGAACACTGAAGCTTTCTTT. Protein: CASSSGHPNTEAFF.

V and J are TRBV6-5 and TRBJ2-7; TRBD1 might be the D (6 bases). V was trimmed by 4 bases and J by 0 bases, leaving 13 bases between them. This CDR3 contains 15 residues. The germline gives CDR1 MNHEY, CDR2 SVGAGI. Here the CDR3 reads CASSSGQSSSYEQYF. The CDR3 DNA reads as TGTGCCAGCAGTTCCGGACAGTCGAGCTCCTACGAGCAGTACTTC.

This clone has only one observation. The rearrangement joins TRBV7-2 to TRBJ1-5; 8 nucleotides agree with TRBD1. CDR3 size: 14 residues. V trimming: 5 bases; J trimming: 6 bases; junction bases outside the gene matches: 6. Germline lookup yields CDR1 SGHTA and CDR2 FQGNSA. CDR3 in DNA: TGTGCCAGCAGCCTAGACAGGGGAAGTCAGCCCCAGCATTTT. Its protein is CASSLDRGSQPQHF. Together with reference TRBV7-2 and TRBJ1-5, the CDR3 gives the full variable domain: GAGVSQSPSNKVTEKGKDVELRCDPISGHTALYWYRQSLGQGLEFLIYFQGNSAPDKSGLPSDRFSAERTGGSVSTLTIQRTQQEDSAVYLCASSLDRGSQPQHFGDGTRLSIL.

V is TRBV7-2 and J is TRBJ2-2; 11 nucleotides agree with TRBD2. This CDR3 has 16 amino acids. The V gene's germline CDR1 is SGHTA and CDR2 FQGNSA. Unmatched junction bases numbered 4, after V lost 5 bases and J lost 2 bases. CDR3 in amino acids: CASSATSGGNTGELFF. The CDR3 DNA reads TGTGCCAGCAGCGCTACTAGCGGGGGAAACACCGGGGAGCTGTTTTTT. The whole variable domain, remainder taken from reference TRBV7-2 and TRBJ2-2, is GAGVSQSPSNKVTEKGKDVELRCDPISGHTALYWYRQSLGQGLEFLIYFQGNSAPDKSGLPSDRFSAERTGGSVSTLTIQRTQQEDSAVYLCASSATSGGNTGELFFGEGSRLTVL.

This clone was observed once. The genes are TRBV10-2 and TRBJ1-5, with D possibly being TRBD1 (5 bases). Germline V gene sequence: CDR1 WSHSY, CDR2 SAAADI. The length of the CDR3 is 14 residues. V lost 6 bases to trimming and J lost 2 bases, with 11 bases between them. The CDR3 DNA sequence: TGCGCCAGCAGCCCAGGGTTGGGCAATCAGCCCCAGCATTTT. Residues: CASSPGLGNQPQHF.

The V gene is TRBV19, the J gene TRBJ1-2; no clear D gene. Germline V gene lookup returns CDR1 LNHDA and CDR2 SQIVND (reference sequence). Trimming stripped 3 bases from V and 8 bases from J, with 13 bases between. The CDR3 is 13 residues long. The CDR3 DNA reads as TGTGCCAGTAGTATTAGCAGGCTCGGGGGCTACACCTTC. Translation gives CASSISRLGGYTF.

CDR3 protein: CASSLDQLNEQFF. The CDR3 DNA is TGTGCCAGCAGCTTAGATCAATTGAATGAGCAGTTCTTC. This chain uses TRBV11-2 with TRBJ2-1; D gene uncertain. CDR3 length: 13 residues. V lost 0 bases, J lost 7 bases, and 7 bases lay in between. The V gene's germline CDR1 is SGHAT and CDR2 FQNNGV.

This clone was counted a single time. The chain couples TRBV5-1 to TRBJ2-5, with D maybe TRBD1 (6 bases). Between the trimmed V and J ends, which lost 4 bases and 5 bases, there was a span of 15 bases. From germline, CDR1 is SGHRS and CDR2 YFSETQ. The length of the CDR3 is 14 residues. CDR3 nucleotide sequence: TGCGCCAGCAGCCCGTACACAGGGAAGGAGACCCAGTACTTC. Its translation is CASSPYTGKETQYF.

The chain carries TRBV19 and TRBJ1-1; TRBD1 is a possible D gene (5 bases). The germline CDR1 and CDR2 sequences are LNHDA and SQIVND (reference sequence). The CDR3 covers 20 residues. V lost 3 bases to trimming and J lost 0 bases, with 26 bases between them. CDR3 nucleotide sequence: TGTGCCAGTAGTATGCAAAGGGTTTCTCGAACAGGAATGATGAACACTGAAGCTTTCTTT. Protein sequence: CASSMQRVSRTGMMNTEAFF.

This chain uses TRBV5-1 with TRBJ1-4; 10 positions agree with TRBD1. Germline CDR1 and CDR2: SGHRS and YFSETQ. V dropped 4 bases and J dropped 7; count of bases not matched to a gene: 4. The CDR3 has 14 residues. CDR3 nucleotides: TGCGCCAGCAGCGCGACAGGGGGCGGTGAAAAACTGTTTTTT. The encoded protein is CASSATGGGEKLFF.

The chain is built from TRBV5-4 and TRBJ1-6, with 7 bases that match TRBD1. V shed 6 bases and J 7 bases; nucleotides not matched to a gene: 10. The CDR3 runs 15 residues. The V gene's germline CDR1 is SGHNT and CDR2 YYREEE (reference sequence). The CDR3 reads CASTQDRHRNSPLHF. The CDR3 bases are TGTGCCAGCACCCAGGACAGGCACCGAAATTCACCCCTCCACTTT.

The chain has TRBV19 and TRBJ2-5, with TRBD1 as a possible D gene (6 bases). Deletions cut 4 bases from V and 0 bases from J, with 15 bases between. Looked up from germline, CDR1 is LNHDA and CDR2 is SQIVND (reference sequence). The CDR3 is made up of 16 amino acids. The chain's CDR3 is CASSTIRDTYQETQYF. DNA for the CDR3: TGTGCCAGTAGTACAATTAGGGACACCTACCAAGAGACCCAGTACTTC.

A single count supports this clone. This chain links TRBV30 with TRBJ2-7; the match to TRBD2 covers 12 bases. Germline CDR1 GTSNPN, CDR2 SVGIG (reference sequence). V shed 1 base and J 3 bases; nucleotides not matched to a gene: 7. The CDR3 runs 16 residues. CDR3 DNA: TGTGCCTGGAGTGAGGCTAGCGGGGGGGGAGGCTACGAGCAGTACTTC. Encoded protein: CAWSEASGGGGYEQYF. Full variable domain (outside the CDR3, taken from reference TRBV30 and TRBJ2-7): SQTIHQWPATLVQPVGSPLSLECTVEGTSNPNLYWYRQAAGRGLQLLFYSVGIGQISSEVPQNLSASRPQDRQFILSSKKLLLSDSGFYLCAWSEASGGGGYEQYFGPGTRLTVT.

The CDR3: CASTLQTGAPAVGTF. The CDR3 DNA reads as TGTGCCAGCACCCTTCAAACAGGGGCGCCGGCTGTCGGCACCTTC. The genes are TRBV2 and TRBJ1-2, with TRBD1 matching 7 bases. V was pared by 7 bases and J by 13 bases, with 21 bases of the junction left unmatched. Germline assignment: CDR1 SNHLY and CDR2 FYNNEI. The CDR3 loop spans 15 amino acids.

The chain links TRBV7-7 to TRBJ2-2; 7 bases line up with TRBD2. The germline V gene encodes CDR1 SSHAT and CDR2 FNYEAQ (reference sequence). After removal of 5 bases from V and 7 bases from J, the junction contained 10 bases not matched to a gene. The CDR3 extends over 15 amino acids. The CDR3 nucleotides are TGTGCCAGCAGCCCGGGGCTAGCGGCTATCGGGGAGCTGTTTTTT. Its protein product is CASSPGLAAIGELFF.